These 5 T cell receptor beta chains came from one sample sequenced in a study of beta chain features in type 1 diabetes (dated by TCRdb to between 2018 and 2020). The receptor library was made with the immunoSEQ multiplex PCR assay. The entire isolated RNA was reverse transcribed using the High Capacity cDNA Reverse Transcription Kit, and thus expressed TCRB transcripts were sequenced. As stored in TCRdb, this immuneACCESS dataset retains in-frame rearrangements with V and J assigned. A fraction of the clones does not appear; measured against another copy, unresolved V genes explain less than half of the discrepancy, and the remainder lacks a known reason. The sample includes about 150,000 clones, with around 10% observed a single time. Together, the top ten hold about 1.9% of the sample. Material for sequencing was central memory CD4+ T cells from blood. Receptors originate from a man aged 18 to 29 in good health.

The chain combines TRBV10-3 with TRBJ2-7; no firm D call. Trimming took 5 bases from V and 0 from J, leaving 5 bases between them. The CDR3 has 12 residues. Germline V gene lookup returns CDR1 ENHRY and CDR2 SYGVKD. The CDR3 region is CAISRTSYEQYF. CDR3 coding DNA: TGTGCCATCAGTCGGACCTCCTACGAGCAGTACTTC.

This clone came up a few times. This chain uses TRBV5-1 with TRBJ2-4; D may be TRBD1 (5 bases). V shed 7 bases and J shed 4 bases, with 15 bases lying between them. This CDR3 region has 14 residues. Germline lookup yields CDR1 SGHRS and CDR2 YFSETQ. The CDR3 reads CASAPGASKNIQYF. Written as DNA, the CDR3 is TGCGCCAGCGCTCCTGGGGCCAGTAAAAACATTCAGTACTTC.

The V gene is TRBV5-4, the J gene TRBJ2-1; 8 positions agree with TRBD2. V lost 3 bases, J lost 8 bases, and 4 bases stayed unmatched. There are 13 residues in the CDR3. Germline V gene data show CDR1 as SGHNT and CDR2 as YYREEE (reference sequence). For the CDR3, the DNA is TGTGCCAGCAGCTCCGGGACTAGGTATGAGCAGTTCTTC. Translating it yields CASSSGTRYEQFF. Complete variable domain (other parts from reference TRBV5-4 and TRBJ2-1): ETGVTQSPTHLIKTRGQQVTLRCSSQSGHNTVSWYQQALGQGPQFIFQYYREEENGRGNFPPRFSGLQFPNYSSELNVNALELDDSALYLCASSSGTRYEQFFGPGTRLTVL.

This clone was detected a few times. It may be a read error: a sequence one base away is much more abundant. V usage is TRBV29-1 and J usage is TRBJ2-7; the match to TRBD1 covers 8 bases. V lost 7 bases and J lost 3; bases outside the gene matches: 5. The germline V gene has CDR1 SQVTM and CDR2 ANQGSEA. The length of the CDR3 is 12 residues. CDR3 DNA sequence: TGCAGCGGTGGAGGACAGGGCTACGAGCAGTACTTC. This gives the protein CSGGGQGYEQYF.

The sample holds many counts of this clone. The CDR3 coding sequence is TGTGCCATCACCCAAGGACTAGCGGGAGCGGCAGATACGCAGTATTTT. Encoded protein: CAITQGLAGAADTQYF. V and J are TRBV10-3 and TRBJ2-3, with 13 nucleotides matching TRBD2. Germline CDR1 is ENHRY and CDR2 is SYGVKD. The ends lost 7 bases at V and 4 bases at J; junction bases unmatched: 8. The CDR3 covers 16 residues.